A single T cell receptor beta chain is shown here with its context. Its target is unknown. This specimen belongs to a study of T cell responses to AZD1222 COVID-19 vaccine. Across the study: Combined were second doses at about 4 or about 12 weeks. Study results and limitations: Spike-specific TCRs gained breadth and depth after people received two AZD1222 doses. The donors showed a predominance of white British ancestry and of females, with possible underestimation of clonal diversity. Seropositive at baseline were only a handful of AZD1222 recipients.

Assay used: immunoSEQ multiplex PCR; TCRdb lists only in-frame clones, some missing. The table shows 110,000 or so clones, with approximately 86% occurring only once. Per the germline V gene, CDR1 is SGHAT and CDR2 is FQDESV (reference sequence). The V gene end was trimmed by 5 bases and the J gene end by 3 bases; junction bases not matched to a gene: 7. CDR3 length: 14 residues. Sequences were derived from peripheral blood, sampled on day 0 of AZD1222 vaccination. This sequence originates from an adult in good health. The chain is built from TRBV11-1 and TRBJ2-7; 7 nucleotides align to TRBD2. This CDR3 is CASSIGLDRYEQYF. The CDR3 nucleotides are TGTGCCAGCAGCATCGGACTAGATCGCTACGAGCAGTACTTC.